These T cell receptor beta chains were read from a single sample in a study of cytomegalovirus exposure and HLA in healthy donors. Profiling relied on immunoSEQ multiplex PCR, and the TCRdb table lists in-frame clones only, not all of them. The sample lists roughly 150,000 clones, about two thirds occurring once. Sample: PBMCs. The receptors come from a man aged 25-40 years in good health and CMV-seropositive. The CDR3 runs from the conserved cysteine through the conserved F or W. A D gene is named only where the DNA matches it firmly. Some rows have no size entry. The others give once, few or many, or a class for an expanded clone.

j_gene: TRBJ1-1; abundance: -; d_gene: TRBD1; v_gene: TRBV19; CDR3aa: CASMTGYNTEAFF; CDR3nt: TGTGCCAGCATGACAGGGTACAACACTGAAGCTTTCTTT
j_gene: TRBJ1-1; abundance: few; d_gene: -; v_gene: TRBV6-5; CDR3aa: CASSYSSALGGTEAFF; CDR3nt: TGTGCCAGCAGTTACTCGAGTGCCCTAGGAGGCACTGAAGCTTTCTTT
j_gene: TRBJ2-7; abundance: few; d_gene: TRBD1; v_gene: TRBV5-8; CDR3aa: CASRRTGGSYEQYF; CDR3nt: TGTGCCAGCAGAAGGACAGGGGGTTCCTACGAGCAGTACTTC
j_gene: TRBJ2-7; abundance: -; d_gene: TRBD2; v_gene: TRBV9; CDR3aa: CASSASSGLSQQYF; CDR3nt: TGTGCCAGCAGCGCATCTAGCGGCCTCTCCCAGCAGTACTTC
j_gene: TRBJ2-7; abundance: -; d_gene: TRBD1; v_gene: TRBV30; CDR3aa: CASRTGRSFFEQYF; CDR3nt: TGTGCCTCAAGGACAGGGCGCAGTTTTTTCGAGCAGTACTTC
j_gene: TRBJ2-3; abundance: -; d_gene: -; v_gene: TRBV28; CDR3aa: CASRMMVLTPSTQYF; CDR3nt: TGTGCCAGCAGAATGATGGTACTCACTCCTTCCACGCAGTATTTT
j_gene: TRBJ2-3; abundance: once; d_gene: TRBD1; v_gene: TRBV5-1; CDR3aa: CASSLGTGGADTQYF; CDR3nt: TGCGCCAGCAGCTTGGGGACAGGGGGCGCAGATACGCAGTATTTT
j_gene: TRBJ2-6; abundance: few; d_gene: -; v_gene: TRBV5-1; CDR3aa: CASSLSTVSGANVLTF; CDR3nt: TGCGCCAGCAGCTTATCGACAGTCTCTGGGGCCAACGTCCTGACTTTC
j_gene: TRBJ2-7; abundance: few; d_gene: TRBD2; v_gene: TRBV7-6; CDR3aa: CASSLAGGPSYEQYF; CDR3nt: TGTGCCAGCAGCTTAGCGGGAGGGCCTAGCTACGAGCAGTACTTC
j_gene: TRBJ2-2; abundance: few; d_gene: TRBD2; v_gene: TRBV7-8; CDR3aa: CASSQLGLAGGRDGELFF; CDR3nt: TGTGCCAGCAGCCAGTTGGGGCTAGCGGGAGGGCGGGACGGGGAGCTGTTTTTT
j_gene: TRBJ2-7; abundance: -; d_gene: TRBD1; v_gene: TRBV19; CDR3aa: CASRLGGGHEQYF; CDR3nt: TGTGCCAGTCGGTTAGGGGGCGGCCACGAGCAGTACTTC
j_gene: TRBJ2-7; abundance: -; d_gene: TRBD2; v_gene: TRBV28; CDR3aa: CASNLGSSGNYEQYF; CDR3nt: TGTGCCAGCAACCTCGGATCGAGCGGGAACTACGAGCAGTACTTC
j_gene: TRBJ2-6; abundance: -; d_gene: TRBD2; v_gene: TRBV5-1; CDR3aa: CASSSTSAGANVLTF; CDR3nt: TGCGCCAGCAGCTCCACTAGCGCTGGGGCCAACGTCCTGACTTTC